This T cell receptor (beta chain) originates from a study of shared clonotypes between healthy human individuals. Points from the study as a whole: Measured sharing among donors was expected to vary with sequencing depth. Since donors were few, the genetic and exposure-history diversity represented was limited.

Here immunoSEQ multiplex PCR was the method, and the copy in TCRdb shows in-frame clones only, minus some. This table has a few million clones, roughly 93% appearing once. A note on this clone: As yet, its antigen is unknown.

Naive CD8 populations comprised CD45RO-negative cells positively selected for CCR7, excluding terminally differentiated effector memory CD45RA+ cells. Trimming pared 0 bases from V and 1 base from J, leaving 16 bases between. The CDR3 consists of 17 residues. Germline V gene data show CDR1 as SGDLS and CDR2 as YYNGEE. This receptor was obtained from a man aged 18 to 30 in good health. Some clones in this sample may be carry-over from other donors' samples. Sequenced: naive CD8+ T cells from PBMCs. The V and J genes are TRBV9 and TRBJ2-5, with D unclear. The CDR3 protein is CASSVGRTQKFQETQYF. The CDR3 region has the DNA TGTGCCAGCAGCGTAGGAAGAACTCAAAAATTCCAAGAGACCCAGTACTTC.